This T cell receptor (beta chain) was observed in a study of cytomegalovirus exposure and HLA in healthy donors. Study-level background: HLA-typed donors were the source of approximately 85 million unique TCRs held in an early data release. Findings and limits, study-wide: Excluded: some indistinguishable V segments such as TRBV6-2 and TRBV6-3. Donors belonging to an Asian-associated ancestry cluster reportedly showed fewer N-insertions in productive TCRs than the roughly 670-donor mean, according to what a later analysis found.

The PCR had 60 Vbeta and 13 Jbeta primers. The data were produced by immunoSEQ multiplex PCR, yet TCRdb's version contains in-frame clones alone and is incomplete. Here the sample spans approximately 170,000 clones, more than 65% being singletons. CDR1 and CDR2 from the germline V gene are SGHRS and YFSETQ. The ends were cut back, 0 bases at V and 3 bases at J, with 13 bases in the middle. The CDR3 is 15 residues long. Concerning this clone itself: What it recognizes is unknown.

Sample: PBMCs. This sequence originates from a male donor in good health and CMV-seronegative. This chain uses TRBV5-1 with TRBJ2-7, with TRBD1 as a possible D gene (5 bases). This CDR3 is CASSLGQGTYYEQYF. The CDR3, as DNA: TGCGCCAGCAGCTTGGGCCAGGGCACTTACTACGAGCAGTACTTC.